The clone carrying this T cell receptor (beta chain) was seen a few times. CDR3 length: 18 residues. The V end was cut by 5 bases, the J end by 6 bases, with 25 bases between. Looked up from germline, CDR1 is MNHEY and CDR2 is SMNVEV (reference sequence). The method was immunoSEQ multiplex PCR; TCRdb's version includes in-frame clones alone and lacks a portion of them. The repertoire holds tens of thousands of clones, with 88% as singletons. The source of the sample is a study of PD-L1 blockade in urothelial cancer. Study overall: Study patients had been treated with 0 to 3 previous chemotherapy regimens. Samples of blood were analyzed 3 weeks (second dose) and 6 weeks after treatment start.

The time point denotes: peripheral blood 6 weeks after treatment start. The chain uses TRBV27 and TRBJ2-2, with D perhaps TRBD2 (6 bases). The receptor was isolated from a man aged 55 to 69 with urothelial cancer. The starting material was PBMCs, obtained around atezolizumab (anti-PD-L1) treatment. CDR3 in amino acids: CASSTHTWDFLGAGELFF. The CDR3 bases are TGTGCCAGCAGTACACATACGTGGGACTTCCTTGGGGCCGGGGAGCTGTTTTTT.